Shown below are 27 T cell receptor beta chains from a single sample sequenced in a study of vaccination effects on CD4 cells after COVID-19. No antigen has been identified for these receptors. Using viral peptide pools, the ViraFEST assay grew out antigen-specific CD4+ T cells prior to sequencing. Isolating CD4+ T cells followed less than 11 days of culture. Two doses of either BNT162b2 or mRNA-1273 were given to each participant. Only in-frame clones appear in the TCRdb table, and some are missing; sequencing was by immunoSEQ multiplex PCR. The sample has roughly 27,000 clones; about 67% are singletons. The sequences come from CD4+ T cells from PBMCs cultured with HCoV-NL63 spike peptides, collected after COVID-19 vaccination. Receptors were obtained from a human donor who received a COVID-19 vaccine.

CDR3 amino acids: CSASTTDNSPLHF. CDR3 bases: TGCAGTGCTAGTACGACAGATAATTCACCCCTCCACTTT. This chain links TRBV20-1 with TRBJ1-6, with D tentatively TRBD1 (5 bases). Per germline, CDR1 DFQATT and CDR2 SNEGSKA (reference sequence). The CDR3 is 13 amino acids. V was cut by 3 bases and J by 5 bases, with 8 bases left in between.

V usage is TRBV13 and J usage is TRBJ2-7; tentatively, D is TRBD1 (6 bases). The V end was cut by 5 bases, the J end by 4 bases, with 15 bases between. Looked up from germline, CDR1 is PRHDT and CDR2 is FYEKMQ (reference sequence). There are 14 residues in the CDR3. The CDR3 sequence: CASSARDTHYEQYF. The CDR3 DNA is TGTGCCAGCAGCGCCCGGGACACCCATTACGAGCAGTACTTC.

This clone was seen a single time. The gene calls are TRBV2 and TRBJ1-1; D gene unclear. The CDR3 is 12 amino acids. Germline CDR1 and CDR2: SNHLY and FYNNEI. The CDR3 loop reads CAGGLSNTEAFF. CDR3 sequence (DNA): TGTGCGGGCGGGCTTTCGAACACTGAAGCTTTCTTT.

The chain links TRBV27 to TRBJ2-2; D unresolved. The CDR3 length is 17 residues. Germline V CDR1 and CDR2: MNHEY, SMNVEV (reference sequence). V lost 0 bases to trimming and J lost 0 bases, with 11 bases between them. For the CDR3, the DNA is TGTGCCAGCAGTTTATCTTTTAGGACCGCGAACACCGGGGAGCTGTTTTTT. Residues: CASSLSFRTANTGELFF.

This rearrangement joins TRBV5-6 to TRBJ1-1, with 7 bases fitting TRBD1. Germline V gene data show CDR1 as SGHDT and CDR2 as YYEEEE. The CDR3 runs to 15 residues. V shed 3 bases and J 6 bases; nucleotides not matched to a gene: 11. The CDR3 DNA sequence: TGTGCCAGCAGCTCAAAGACAGGGAGTGTCTCTGAAGCTTTCTTT. Encoded protein: CASSSKTGSVSEAFF.

This clone appeared a few times. J is TRBJ1-2 and V is TRBV4-2; TRBD1 might be the D (6 bases). Germline V CDR1 and CDR2: LGHNA, YNFKEQ. The CDR3 covers 15 residues. Trimming took 4 bases from V and 5 from J, leaving 17 bases between them. CDR3: CASSRDRPRSYGYTF. The CDR3 DNA sequence: TGTGCCAGCAGCCGAGACAGGCCCAGATCTTATGGCTACACCTTC.

This clone has just a few counts. The V call is TRBV5-1, the J call TRBJ1-1; D call uncertain. V was pared by 2 bases and J by 1 base, with 12 bases between. Germline V gives CDR1 SGHRS, CDR2 YFSETQ. The CDR3 consists of 15 residues. The CDR3 region has the DNA TGCGCCAGCAGCTTCTGGGGATCGACGAACACTGAAGCTTTCTTT. Its protein is CASSFWGSTNTEAFF.

J is TRBJ2-1 and V is TRBV20-1; D possibly corresponds to TRBD1 (5 bases). The CDR3 sequence is 14 residues long. The V gene's germline CDR1 is DFQATT and CDR2 SNEGSKA (reference sequence). Trimming pared 3 bases from V and 5 bases from J, leaving 14 bases between. The CDR3 region is CSASTPGLDNEQFF. The CDR3 DNA sequence: TGCAGTGCTAGTACCCCAGGGTTGGACAATGAGCAGTTCTTC.

Only one count was recorded for this clone. This sequence joins TRBV4-1 and TRBJ2-7, with 8 bases that match TRBD2. V gave up 4 bases and J gave up 4 bases; unmatched junction bases: 12. Per germline, CDR1 MGHRA and CDR2 YSYEKL. This CDR3 spans 16 amino acids. Here the CDR3 DNA reads TGCGCCAGCAGCCGCGAACTAGCGGTTGGACTTTACGAGCAGTACTTC. Its protein is CASSRELAVGLYEQYF.

This chain joins TRBV6-6 and TRBJ2-4; 7 bases fit TRBD1. With 4 bases clipped from V and 2 bases from J, the junction kept 5 bases outside the gene matches. This CDR3 region has 15 residues. Germline loops: CDR1 MNHNY, CDR2 SVGAGI (reference sequence). The CDR3 coding sequence is TGTGCCAGCAGTTCAGGACAGGTTACCAAAAACATTCAGTACTTC. Amino acid sequence: CASSSGQVTKNIQYF.

In this sample, this clone turned up a few times. V usage is TRBV6-2 or TRBV6-3 and J usage is TRBJ2-4; 7 bases are a match to TRBD1. Trimming removed 2 bases from V and 1 base from J; junction bases left unmatched: 2. Germline lookup yields CDR1 MNHEY and CDR2 SVGEGT. This CDR3 is built from 15 residues. The CDR3 bases are TGTGCCAGCAGTTACGCGACAGGGGCCAAAAACATTCAGTACTTC. It yields the protein CASSYATGAKNIQYF.

This clone was seen a handful of times. The rearrangement uses TRBV16 and TRBJ2-7; 7 positions agree with TRBD1. The germline gives CDR1 KGHSY, CDR2 FQNENV. V lost 4 bases, J lost 3 bases, and 15 bases stayed unmatched. The CDR3 runs 17 residues. The CDR3 DNA is TGTGCCAGCAGCCCCTTAGAAGCCGGGACAGTGCTCTACGAGCAGTACTTC. Its translation is CASSPLEAGTVLYEQYF.

The J gene is TRBJ1-2, the V gene TRBV4-1; TRBD1 matches at 9 bases. Germline CDR1 reads MGHRA; CDR2 reads YSYEKL. V lost 3 bases to trimming and J lost 5 bases; unmatched junction nucleotides: 7. The CDR3 sequence is 15 residues long. The CDR3 DNA sequence: TGCGCCAGCAGCCATTCCGGGACAGGGACTTATGGCTACACCTTC. Translation: CASSHSGTGTYGYTF.

The rearrangement links TRBV6-6 to TRBJ2-1; D unresolved. CDR1 and CDR2 from the germline V gene are MNHNY and SVGAGI (reference sequence). Between the trimmed V and J ends, which lost 0 bases and 4 bases, there was a span of 7 bases. CDR3 length equals 14 residues. CDR3 sequence: CASSYSRVYNEQFF. The CDR3 bases are TGTGCCAGCAGTTACTCCCGCGTATACAATGAGCAGTTCTTC.

This clone was picked up one time. The chain has TRBV4-1 and TRBJ1-5; weak D call: TRBD1 (5 bases). Germline lookup yields CDR1 MGHRA and CDR2 YSYEKL. CDR3 size: 14 residues. Trimming stripped 0 bases from V and 5 bases from J, with 8 bases between. CDR3 loop: CASSQDPRDQPQHF. The CDR3 DNA reads as TGCGCCAGCAGCCAAGATCCCAGGGATCAGCCCCAGCATTTT.

In its sample, this clone was seen a few times. The chain joins TRBV5-6 to TRBJ2-7, with no clear D. CDR3 size: 12 residues. With 1 base removed from V and 0 bases from J, the gap between germline ends came to 2 bases. Germline V lookup: CDR1 SGHDT, CDR2 YYEEEE. As DNA, the CDR3 is TGTGCCAGCAGCTTGAGCTCCTACGAGCAGTACTTC. Translated: CASSLSSYEQYF. Filled out from reference TRBV5-6 and TRBJ2-7, the complete variable domain reads DAGVTQSPTHLIKTRGQQVTLRCSPKSGHDTVSWYQQALGQGPQFIFQYYEEEERQRGNFPDRFSGHQFPNYSSELNVNALLLGDSALYLCASSLSSYEQYFGPGTRLTVT.

This chain links TRBV5-1 with TRBJ2-2; no clear D gene. Germline loops: CDR1 SGHRS, CDR2 YFSETQ. Trimming stripped 0 bases from V and 6 bases from J, with 12 bases between. The CDR3 spans 15 residues. The CDR3 reads CASSLEVLSSGELFF. The CDR3, as DNA: TGCGCCAGCAGCTTGGAAGTACTTAGCTCCGGGGAGCTGTTTTTT.

The gene calls are TRBV15 and TRBJ1-5; D might be TRBD1 (5 bases). This CDR3 contains 13 residues. With 5 bases removed from V and 3 bases from J, the gap between germline ends came to 8 bases. Germline CDR1 reads LNHNV; CDR2 reads YYDKDF (reference sequence). CDR3 sequence (DNA): TGTGCCACCAGCCAGGGAATCAATCAGCCCCAGCATTTT. Translating gives CATSQGINQPQHF.

The V gene is TRBV6-5, the J gene TRBJ1-3; D not resolved. Germline V lookup: CDR1 MNHEY, CDR2 SVGAGI. There are 15 residues in the CDR3. V lost 6 bases and J lost 7, with 19 bases in between. This CDR3 is CASRADAALQNTIYF. Written as DNA, the CDR3 is TGTGCCAGCAGAGCTGACGCAGCCCTACAGAACACCATATATTTT.

The CDR3 region is CASSLDRISYEQYF. The CDR3 nucleotides read TGTGCCAGCAGCTTGGACAGAATCTCCTACGAGCAGTACTTC. The chain employs TRBV7-7 and TRBJ2-7; a weak D match, TRBD1 (6 bases). V lost 3 bases and J 0 bases, leaving 9 bases between the germline ends. Per germline, CDR1 SSHAT and CDR2 FNYEAQ (reference sequence). CDR3 length: 14 residues.

The chain recombines TRBV28 with TRBJ1-5; D is unresolved. Germline V CDR1 and CDR2: MDHEN, SYDVKM. V dropped 5 bases and J dropped 7 bases, with 12 bases sitting between them. This CDR3 region has 13 residues. The CDR3 nucleotides are TGTGCCAGCAGTGTCCTTGGTCGCCAGCCCCAGCATTTT. Protein: CASSVLGRQPQHF.

The chain recombines TRBV5-1 with TRBJ2-2; TRBD2 agrees at 8 bases. CDR3 length: 16 residues. After removal of 4 bases from V and 1 base from J, the junction contained 6 bases not matched to a gene. Looked up from germline, CDR1 is SGHRS and CDR2 is YFSETQ. The CDR3 protein is CASSASLAGNTGELFF. The CDR3 nucleotides are TGCGCCAGCAGCGCCAGCCTAGCGGGGAACACCGGGGAGCTGTTTTTT.

The chain is built from TRBV5-4 and TRBJ2-4; 11 nucleotides line up with TRBD2. CDR3 length: 16 amino acids. The V segment lost 4 bases and the J segment 0 bases; nucleotides outside the gene matches: 3. CDR1 SGHNT and CDR2 YYREEE come from the germline V gene (reference sequence). CDR3 region: CASSASGGTAKNIQYF. The DNA for the CDR3 is TGTGCCAGCAGCGCTAGCGGGGGGACAGCCAAAAACATTCAGTACTTC.

This chain joins TRBV7-9 and TRBJ2-3, with unresolved D. CDR3 length equals 15 residues. Per germline, CDR1 SEHNR and CDR2 FQNEAQ (reference sequence). Trimming removed 2 bases at V and 6 bases at J, with 15 bases between. CDR3 nucleotides: TGTGCCAGCAGCTTAATCGCCCCCGGGTTGGATACGCAGTATTTT. This encodes CASSLIAPGLDTQYF.

This chain connects TRBV6-5 to TRBJ2-7; no clear D gene. Looked up from germline, CDR1 is MNHEY and CDR2 is SVGAGI. The CDR3 is 14 residues long. Trimming took off 2 bases at V and 2 bases at J, with 10 bases between the two ends. The chain's CDR3 is CASSYPGFPYEQYF. CDR3 nucleotides: TGTGCCAGCAGTTACCCGGGTTTCCCCTACGAGCAGTACTTC.

In its sample, this clone was seen a few times. This chain uses TRBV4-1 with TRBJ1-6; TRBD1 agrees at 8 bases. The ends lost 1 base at V and 0 bases at J; junction bases unmatched: 11. CDR1 is MGHRA and CDR2 is YSYEKL in the germline V gene. CDR3 length: 20 residues. CDR3 loop: CASSQGGASTGASYNSPLHF. The CDR3 DNA sequence: TGCGCCAGCAGCCAAGGGGGTGCCTCGACAGGGGCCTCCTATAATTCACCCCTCCACTTT.

The chain is built from TRBV27 and TRBJ2-7; 10 nucleotides align to TRBD2. Germline CDR1 is MNHEY and CDR2 is SMNVEV (reference sequence). The CDR3 consists of 15 residues. Trimming removed 6 bases from V and 3 bases from J; junction bases left unmatched: 8. For the CDR3, the DNA is TGTGCCAGCAGCGGCTCTAGCGGGAGAAACTACGAGCAGTACTTC. It encodes CASSGSSGRNYEQYF.